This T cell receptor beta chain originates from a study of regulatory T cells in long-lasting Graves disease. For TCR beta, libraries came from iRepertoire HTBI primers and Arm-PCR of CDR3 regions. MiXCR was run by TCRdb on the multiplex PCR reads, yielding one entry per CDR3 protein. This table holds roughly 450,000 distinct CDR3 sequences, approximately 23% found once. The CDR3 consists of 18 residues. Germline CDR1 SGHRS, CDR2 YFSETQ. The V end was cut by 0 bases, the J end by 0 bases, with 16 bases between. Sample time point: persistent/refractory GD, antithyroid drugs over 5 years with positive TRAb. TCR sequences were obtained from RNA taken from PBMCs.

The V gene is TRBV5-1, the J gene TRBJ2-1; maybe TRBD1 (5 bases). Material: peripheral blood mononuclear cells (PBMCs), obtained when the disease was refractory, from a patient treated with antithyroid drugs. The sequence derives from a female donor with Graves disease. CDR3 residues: CASSLEGLVSSSYNEQFF. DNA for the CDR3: TGCGCCAGCAGCTTGGAGGGGCTAGTCTCAAGCTCCTACAATGAGCAGTTCTTC.